These T cell receptor beta chains were read from a single sample in a study of blood T cell repertoires in COVID-19. Only in-frame clones appear in the TCRdb table, and some are missing; sequencing was by immunoSEQ multiplex PCR. The data contain tens of thousands of clones, approximately 90% of them singletons. The specimen sequenced was peripheral blood. The receptors stem from a human donor with active COVID-19. The donor label of this sample is uncertain. Each CDR3 is given with its conserved first and last residue. Each record gives: clone size, V gene, J gene, D gene, CDR3 length, CDR3 protein, CDR3 DNA. The D gene is left open where the match is weak. Only some rows state a clone size, as once, few, many or a class for expanded clones.

clone_size: .
v_call: TRBV7-2
j_call: TRBJ2-3
d_call: TRBD2
cdr3_length: 18
cdr3_aa: CASSSALVLAASTDTQYF
cdr3_nt: TGTGCCAGCAGCTCCGCCCTCGTGCTAGCGGCTAGCACAGATACGCAGTATTTT

clone_size: .
v_call: TRBV19
j_call: TRBJ1-5
d_call: TRBD1
cdr3_length: 12
cdr3_aa: CASRDRNQPQHF
cdr3_nt: TGTGCCAGTCGGGACAGGAATCAGCCCCAGCATTTT

clone_size: .
v_call: TRBV5-1
j_call: TRBJ2-3
d_call: .
cdr3_length: 12
cdr3_aa: CASSPSTDTQYF
cdr3_nt: TGCGCCAGCAGCCCTAGCACAGATACGCAGTATTTT

clone_size: .
v_call: TRBV18
j_call: TRBJ2-2
d_call: TRBD1
cdr3_length: 16
cdr3_aa: CASSPRRDRGTGELFF
cdr3_nt: TGTGCCAGCTCACCACGCCGGGACAGGGGAACCGGGGAGCTGTTTTTT

clone_size: .
v_call: TRBV5-6
j_call: TRBJ2-7
d_call: TRBD1
cdr3_length: 15
cdr3_aa: CASSWRTGGSYEQYF
cdr3_nt: TGTGCCAGCAGCTGGAGGACAGGGGGATCCTACGAGCAGTACTTC

clone_size: .
v_call: TRBV10-3
j_call: TRBJ1-3
d_call: .
cdr3_length: 14
cdr3_aa: CAISESRGGNTIYF
cdr3_nt: TGTGCCATCAGTGAGTCTCGGGGTGGAAACACCATATATTTT

clone_size: .
v_call: TRBV6-2/TRBV6-3
j_call: TRBJ2-1
d_call: TRBD2
cdr3_length: 15
cdr3_aa: CASSPAGGPYNEQFF
cdr3_nt: TGTGCCAGCAGTCCAGCGGGGGGGCCTTATAATGAGCAGTTCTTC

clone_size: .
v_call: TRBV7-6
j_call: TRBJ2-1
d_call: TRBD2
cdr3_length: 15
cdr3_aa: CASRPIAGGHNEQFF
cdr3_nt: TGTGCCAGCAGACCGATAGCGGGGGGCCACAATGAGCAGTTCTTC

clone_size: .
v_call: TRBV6-4
j_call: TRBJ2-3
d_call: TRBD2
cdr3_length: 14
cdr3_aa: CASSDAGGTDTQYF
cdr3_nt: TGTGCCAGCAGTGATGCGGGGGGCACAGATACGCAGTATTTT

clone_size: .
v_call: TRBV6-5
j_call: TRBJ2-7
d_call: TRBD2
cdr3_length: 15
cdr3_aa: CASSTGTSGGLKQYF
cdr3_nt: TGTGCCAGCAGTACCGGGACTAGCGGGGGCTTGAAGCAGTACTTC

clone_size: .
v_call: TRBV6-7
j_call: TRBJ2-3
d_call: .
cdr3_length: 15
cdr3_aa: CASSELRRRTDTQYF
cdr3_nt: TGTGCCAGCAGTGAGCTTCGGAGACGCACAGATACGCAGTATTTT

clone_size: once
v_call: TRBV6-1
j_call: TRBJ2-2
d_call: .
cdr3_length: 14
cdr3_aa: CASSEARNTGELFF
cdr3_nt: TGTGCCAGCAGTGAAGCCAGGAACACCGGGGAGCTGTTTTTT

clone_size: .
v_call: TRBV6-2/TRBV6-3
j_call: TRBJ2-1
d_call: .
cdr3_length: 12
cdr3_aa: CASSPSGIEQFF
cdr3_nt: TGTGCCAGCAGCCCCTCGGGGATTGAGCAGTTCTTC

clone_size: .
v_call: TRBV4-1
j_call: TRBJ1-1
d_call: TRBD1
cdr3_length: 17
cdr3_aa: CASSQTGTGDLNTEAFF
cdr3_nt: TGCGCCAGCAGCCAAACCGGGACAGGGGACTTGAACACTGAAGCTTTCTTT

clone_size: once
v_call: TRBV7-3
j_call: TRBJ2-1
d_call: TRBD2
cdr3_length: 17
cdr3_aa: CASSLGTSGGMDNEQFF
cdr3_nt: TGTGCCAGCAGCTTGGGTACTAGCGGGGGGATGGATAATGAGCAGTTCTTC

clone_size: .
v_call: TRBV6-5
j_call: TRBJ2-7
d_call: TRBD1
cdr3_length: 14
cdr3_aa: CASSPGTEKWEQYF
cdr3_nt: TGTGCCAGCAGTCCCGGGACAGAGAAATGGGAGCAGTACTTC